Shown below are 5 T cell receptor beta chains from a single sample sequenced in a study of cytomegalovirus exposure and HLA in healthy donors. In the PCR, 60 Vbeta and 13 Jbeta primers were used. Libraries were prepared by immunoSEQ multiplex PCR; TCRdb keeps only in-frame clonotypes and omits some of them. The sample contains roughly 160,000 clones, about 80% of which appear only once. Material: PBMCs. These TCRs come from a woman aged 50 to 60 in good health and CMV-seronegative.

The chain recombines TRBV21-1 with TRBJ1-2; TRBD1 is the table's D call and was not checked against the DNA. TRBV21-1 is a pseudogene. The CDR3 extends over 17 amino acids. The DNA of the CDR3 is TGTGCCAGCAGCAAAGCGCTGGGGGACAGGGGCAGGTATGGCTACACCTTC. This encodes CASSKALGDRGRYGYTF.

This chain uses TRBV5-5 with TRBJ2-2; 8 positions match TRBD1. The CDR3 runs 16 residues. Trimming removed 4 bases from V and 0 bases from J; junction bases left unmatched: 5. From germline, CDR1 is SGHKS and CDR2 YYEKEE (reference sequence). The CDR3 DNA follows: TGTGCCAGCAGCCGAGGACAGGGCACGAACACCGGGGAGCTGTTTTTT. This gives the protein CASSRGQGTNTGELFF.

The V and J genes are TRBV7-2 and TRBJ1-6; 8 bases are shared with TRBD1. In germline, CDR1 is SGHTA, CDR2 FQGNSA. V was clipped by 4 bases and J by 9 bases; unmatched bases: 8. The CDR3 spans 15 residues. DNA for the CDR3: TGTGCCAGCAGCTCCCCAGGACAGGGATTTTCACCCCTCCACTTT. This translates into CASSSPGQGFSPLHF. The full variable domain, its missing parts supplied by reference TRBV7-2 and TRBJ1-6, is GAGVSQSPSNKVTEKGKDVELRCDPISGHTALYWYRQSLGQGLEFLIYFQGNSAPDKSGLPSDRFSAERTGGSVSTLTIQRTQQEDSAVYLCASSSPGQGFSPLHFGNGTRLTVT.

V gene TRBV15 combines with J gene TRBJ2-5; possible D gene TRBD2, 5 bases. Trimming took off 0 bases at V and 5 bases at J, with 10 bases between the two ends. The V gene's germline CDR1 is LNHNV and CDR2 YYDKDF (reference sequence). The CDR3 has 14 residues. The chain's CDR3 is CATSRDFGSETQYF. CDR3 bases: TGTGCCACCAGCAGAGATTTTGGGAGCGAGACCCAGTACTTC.

This clone has just a few counts. This chain links TRBV5-6 with TRBJ1-4; TRBD1 matches at 9 bases. CDR1 and CDR2 (germline): SGHDT, YYEEEE. CDR3 length: 14 residues. The V and J ends lost 0 bases and 8 bases, in that order; junction bases with no gene match: 2. This CDR3 is CASSLGQGGEKLFF. Written as DNA, the CDR3 is TGTGCCAGCAGCTTGGGACAGGGGGGGGAAAAACTGTTTTTT.